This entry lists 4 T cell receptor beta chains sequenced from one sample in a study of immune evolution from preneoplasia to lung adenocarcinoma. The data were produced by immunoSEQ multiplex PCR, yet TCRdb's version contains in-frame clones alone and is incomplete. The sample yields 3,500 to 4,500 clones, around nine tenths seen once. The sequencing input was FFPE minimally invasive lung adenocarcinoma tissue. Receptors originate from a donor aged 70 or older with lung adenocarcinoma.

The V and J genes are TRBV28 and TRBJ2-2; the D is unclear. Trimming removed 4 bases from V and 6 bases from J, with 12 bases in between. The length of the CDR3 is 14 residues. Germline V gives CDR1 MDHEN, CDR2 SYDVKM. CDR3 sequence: CASSYQVRPGELFF. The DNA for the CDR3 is TGTGCCAGCAGTTATCAGGTCAGACCCGGGGAGCTGTTTTTT. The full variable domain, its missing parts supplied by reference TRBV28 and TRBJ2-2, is DVKVTQSSRYLVKRTGEKVFLECVQDMDHENMFWYRQDPGLGLRLIYFSYDVKMKEKGDIPEGYSVSREKKERFSLILESASTNQTSMYLCASSYQVRPGELFFGEGSRLTVL.

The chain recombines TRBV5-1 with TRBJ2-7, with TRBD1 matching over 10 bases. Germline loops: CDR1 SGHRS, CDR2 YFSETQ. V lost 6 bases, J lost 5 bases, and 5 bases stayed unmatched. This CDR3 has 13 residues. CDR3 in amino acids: CASTPGTGDEQYF. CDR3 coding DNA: TGCGCCAGCACACCCGGGACAGGGGACGAGCAGTACTTC.

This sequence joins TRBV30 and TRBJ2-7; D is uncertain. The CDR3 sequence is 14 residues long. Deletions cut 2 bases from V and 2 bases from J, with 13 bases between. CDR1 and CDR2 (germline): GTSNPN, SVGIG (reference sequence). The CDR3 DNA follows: TGTGCCTGGAGTAGGGTACCAAGGACCTACGAGCAGTACTTC. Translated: CAWSRVPRTYEQYF.

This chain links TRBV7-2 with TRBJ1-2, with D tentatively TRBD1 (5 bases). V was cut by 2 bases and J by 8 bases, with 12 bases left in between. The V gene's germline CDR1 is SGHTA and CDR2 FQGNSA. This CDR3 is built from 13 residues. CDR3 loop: CASSLFPGSGYTF. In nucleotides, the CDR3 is TGTGCCAGCAGCTTATTCCCAGGGAGCGGCTACACCTTC.